The sequence of this T cell receptor (beta chain) was determined in a study of blood T cell repertoires in COVID-19. At the level of the study: Acute and convalescent COVID-19 specimens originated in the United States, Italy and Spain. T cells, B-cell-depleted T cells, or PBMCs supplied cDNA or gDNA.

This clone was seen a few times. The data were produced by immunoSEQ multiplex PCR, yet TCRdb's version contains in-frame clones alone and is incomplete. This table holds under 200,000 clones, around 87% found once. Two negative PCRs, clearance, or symptom resolution had been documented for recovered Cohort 3 donors. Germline V gene sequence: CDR1 SQVTM, CDR2 ANQGSEA. V was clipped by 6 bases and J by 2 bases; unmatched bases: 15. The CDR3 contains 16 residues. The sequenced sample was PBMCs or T cells enriched from blood (not recorded which). The receptor comes from a woman in her forties or fifties who had recovered from COVID-19. The chain has TRBV29-1 and TRBJ2-7; TRBD1 agrees at 8 bases. The CDR3, as DNA: TGCAGCGTCCAACCCAGGGCACAGGGGGTCACCTACGAGCAGTACTTC. Its protein product is CSVQPRAQGVTYEQYF.